Below are 16 T cell receptor beta chains sequenced from a single sample in a study of radiotherapy plus CTLA-4 blockade in lung cancer. Some clones are missing from TCRdb's copy, which holds only in-frame ones; the method was immunoSEQ multiplex PCR. The sample contains 23,000 or so clones, about three quarters of which appear only once. Specimen: peripheral blood, collected from a patient treated with radiotherapy plus ipilimumab. These receptors all come from a human donor with non-small cell lung cancer who had stable disease on radiotherapy plus ipilimumab.

The chain is built from TRBV5-1 and TRBJ1-1; D may be TRBD1 (5 bases). This CDR3 comprises 12 residues. V lost 4 bases to trimming and J lost 8 bases, with 12 bases between them. Germline assignment: CDR1 SGHRS and CDR2 YFSETQ. The CDR3 reads CASSVNDREAFF. The CDR3 DNA sequence: TGCGCCAGCAGCGTTAACGACAGAGAAGCTTTCTTT.

The chain combines TRBV9 with TRBJ1-5; 8 nucleotides agree with TRBD1. J lost 5 bases, V lost 4 bases, and 5 bases had no gene match. The CDR3 length is 14 residues. Germline V gene data show CDR1 as SGDLS and CDR2 as YYNGEE. The CDR3 reads CASSTGQEDQPQHF. The CDR3 bases are TGTGCCAGCAGCACGGGACAGGAGGATCAGCCCCAGCATTTT. Full variable domain (missing parts from reference TRBV9 and TRBJ1-5): DSGVTQTPKHLITATGQRVTLRCSPRSGDLSVYWYQQSLDQGLQFLIQYYNGEERAKGNILERFSAQQFPDLHSELNLSSLELGDSALYFCASSTGQEDQPQHFGDGTRLSIL.

Only one count was recorded for this clone. The rearrangement uses TRBV5-1 and TRBJ2-7; D is perhaps TRBD2 (5 bases). The ends were cut back, 4 bases at V and 2 bases at J, with 16 bases in the middle. The CDR3 sequence is 15 residues long. The germline V gene encodes CDR1 SGHRS and CDR2 YFSETQ. CDR3: CASSPFAGNPYEQYF. In DNA form, the CDR3 reads TGCGCCAGCAGCCCGTTCGCCGGGAACCCCTACGAGCAGTACTTC.

The chain employs TRBV7-2 and TRBJ2-7, with 8 bases fitting TRBD1. The ends lost 3 bases at V and 0 bases at J; junction bases unmatched: 1. The length of the CDR3 is 14 residues. The germline V gene encodes CDR1 SGHTA and CDR2 FQGNSA. The CDR3 nucleotides read TGTGCCAGCAGCTTCGGGACAGGCTCCTACGAGCAGTACTTC. Its translation: CASSFGTGSYEQYF.

The chain joins TRBV12-5 to TRBJ2-1, with D perhaps matching TRBD2 (6 bases). The germline V gene encodes CDR1 LGHNT and CDR2 FRNRAP. V was cut by 2 bases and J by 0 bases, with 14 bases left in between. The CDR3 loop spans 17 amino acids. The CDR3 here is CASGLHALTSSYNEQFF. The DNA for the CDR3 is TGTGCTAGTGGTTTGCATGCCCTGACTAGCTCCTACAATGAGCAGTTCTTC.

This clone appeared a few times. This rearrangement joins TRBV7-2 to TRBJ2-5; D may be TRBD2 (6 bases). The CDR3 totals 16 residues. Germline CDR1 is SGHTA and CDR2 is FQGNSA. Deletions cut 7 bases from V and 2 bases from J, with 20 bases between. This chain's CDR3 is CASNLSHLAPQETQYF. The CDR3 bases are TGTGCCAGCAACCTAAGCCACCTAGCGCCGCAAGAGACCCAGTACTTC.

This clone was seen just once. V usage is TRBV6-4 and J usage is TRBJ2-3; TRBD1 matches at 8 bases. Germline loops: CDR1 MRHNA, CDR2 SNTAGT. CDR3 length: 15 amino acids. J lost 5 bases, V lost 5 bases, and 9 bases had no gene match. CDR3 in amino acids: CASSPDRECGDTQYF. The CDR3 DNA follows: TGTGCCAGCAGTCCGGACAGGGAGTGTGGAGATACGCAGTATTTT.

The genes are TRBV5-1 and TRBJ2-1, with D perhaps matching TRBD1 (5 bases). The germline gives CDR1 SGHRS, CDR2 YFSETQ. This CDR3 region has 15 residues. Trimming took off 0 bases at V and 8 bases at J, with 15 bases between the two ends. CDR3 residues: CASSLEDKPSHEQFF. CDR3 DNA sequence: TGCGCCAGCAGCTTGGAGGACAAACCTTCCCATGAGCAGTTCTTC.

The chain has TRBV11-2 and TRBJ2-5, with unresolved D. The J call may not be correct, given that the DNA end is closer to TRBJ2-7. Germline CDR1 reads SGHAT; CDR2 reads FQNNGV. This CDR3 spans 15 amino acids. Written as DNA, the CDR3 is TGTGCCAGCAGCTTACAGCCAGTTAGCTCCTACGAGCAGTACTTC. It codes for CASSLQPVSSYEQYF.

J is TRBJ1-1 and V is TRBV5-1, with a tentative D call TRBD1 (5 bases). The V end lost 4 bases, the J end lost 0 bases, and 19 bases lay between the germline ends. This CDR3 spans 17 amino acids. Looked up from germline, CDR1 is SGHRS and CDR2 is YFSETQ. CDR3 region: CASSPAAGGGMNTEAFF. CDR3 nucleotides: TGCGCCAGCAGCCCGGCAGCCGGGGGGGGAATGAACACTGAAGCTTTCTTT.

This clone turned up a few times. This chain connects TRBV10-2 to TRBJ1-5; D call uncertain. The ends were cut back, 3 bases at V and 0 bases at J, with 6 bases in the middle. The CDR3 consists of 14 residues. Germline loops: CDR1 WSHSY, CDR2 SAAADI. CDR3 amino acids: CASSEFDSNQPQHF. The CDR3 nucleotides are TGCGCCAGCAGTGAATTTGATAGCAATCAGCCCCAGCATTTT.

The chain couples TRBV7-9 to TRBJ2-2, with 10 bases aligning to TRBD1. The CDR3 has 16 residues. V dropped 5 bases and J dropped 5; count of bases not matched to a gene: 8. Germline V lookup: CDR1 SEHNR, CDR2 FQNEAQ (reference sequence). The CDR3 nucleotides are TGTGCCAGCAGCCCCCCCGGGACAGGGGTAACCGGGGAGCTGTTTTTT. This codes for CASSPPGTGVTGELFF.

The chain has TRBV11-2 and TRBJ1-4; possibly TRBD1 for D (6 bases). Germline CDR1 is SGHAT and CDR2 is FQNNGV. The CDR3 totals 17 residues. Trimming took 1 base from V and 4 from J, leaving 16 bases between them. CDR3 coding DNA: TGTGCCAGCAGCTTAGTCGGGGCAGGGGACTATAATGAAAAACTGTTTTTT. Translated: CASSLVGAGDYNEKLFF.

The chain recombines TRBV5-4 with TRBJ1-1; 7 bases align to TRBD1. This CDR3 spans 16 amino acids. Looked up from germline, CDR1 is SGHNT and CDR2 is YYREEE (reference sequence). The junction had 6 bases not matched to a gene; V was cut back by 0 bases and J by 1 base. CDR3: CASSLGNRGRNTEAFF. CDR3 coding DNA: TGTGCCAGCAGCTTGGGAAACAGGGGACGGAACACTGAAGCTTTCTTT.

This chain uses TRBV28 with TRBJ2-3; no clear D. The CDR3 loop spans 12 amino acids. Germline values: CDR1 MDHEN, CDR2 SYDVKM. The V gene lost 6 bases and the J gene lost 9 bases, with 13 bases spanning the gap. DNA for the CDR3: TGTGCCAGCAGAGAAAGGTTAGGCACGCAGTATTTT. The encoded protein is CASRERLGTQYF.

V usage is TRBV7-9 and J usage is TRBJ1-1; D not certain. Trimming took off 1 base at V and 3 bases at J, with 9 bases between the two ends. CDR3 size: 14 residues. Germline CDR1 reads SEHNR; CDR2 reads FQNEAQ (reference sequence). For the CDR3, the DNA is TGTGCCAGCAGCTTAGTCCGGACCTACACTGAAGCTTTCTTT. As protein: CASSLVRTYTEAFF.